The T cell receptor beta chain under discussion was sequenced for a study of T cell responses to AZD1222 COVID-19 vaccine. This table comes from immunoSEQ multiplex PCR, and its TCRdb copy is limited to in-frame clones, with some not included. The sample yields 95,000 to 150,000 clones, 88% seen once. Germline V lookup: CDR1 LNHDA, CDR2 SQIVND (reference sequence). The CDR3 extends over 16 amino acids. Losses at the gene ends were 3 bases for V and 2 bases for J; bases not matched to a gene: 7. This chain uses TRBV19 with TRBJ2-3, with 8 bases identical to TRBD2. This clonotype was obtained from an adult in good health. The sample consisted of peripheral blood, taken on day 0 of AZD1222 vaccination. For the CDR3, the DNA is TGTGCCAGTAGTATTGTAGCGGGGCGGAACACAGATACGCAGTATTTT. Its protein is CASSIVAGRNTDTQYF. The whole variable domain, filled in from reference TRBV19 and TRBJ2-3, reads DGGITQSPKYLFRKEGQNVTLSCEQNLNHDAMYWYRQDPGQGLRLIYYSQIVNDFQKGDIAEGYSVSREKKESFPLTVTSAQKNPTAFYLCASSIVAGRNTDTQYFGPGTRLTVL.